This T cell receptor (beta chain) originates from a study of cytomegalovirus exposure and HLA in healthy donors. General observations from the study: The study put some 150 TCR beta chains on its list as cytomegalovirus-associated. As was reported, the classifier diagnosed cytomegalovirus status with high specificity and sensitivity. One later analysis, an examination of the 90 to 150 validation repertoires, found that first-cohort TCR clusters tended to co-occur in them.

CDR1 and CDR2 from the germline V gene are SGHTA and FQGNSA. The CDR3 runs 15 residues. The V gene end was trimmed by 6 bases and the J gene end by 3 bases; junction bases not matched to a gene: 7. Here immunoSEQ multiplex PCR was the method, and the copy in TCRdb shows in-frame clones only, minus some. This table has hundreds of thousands of clones, roughly 87% appearing once. As regards this clone: Its antigen is unidentified.

Sequencing was performed on PBMCs. The source of this sequence is a man aged 18 to 30 in good health and CMV-seropositive. The chain uses TRBV7-2 and TRBJ2-7, with 11 bases that match TRBD2. CDR3 residues: CASSPFSGRVYEQYF. In nucleotides, the CDR3 is TGTGCCAGCAGTCCTTTTAGCGGGAGGGTCTACGAGCAGTACTTC.